One and the same sample provided the 3 T cell receptor beta chains below, sequenced in a study of blood T cells in healthy people across ages. PCR was performed a second time for about 7 to 12 cycles using a sample-barcoded 5' primer and a J-beta primer mix. TCRdb ran MiXCR on the 5' RACE reads and lists one entry per CDR3 protein. The repertoire includes 700,000 to 950,000 distinct CDR3 sequences, roughly 47% of them detected once, and 20% to 25% sits in the top ten. Source material: blood. The receptors were sampled from a woman aged 60 to 75 in good health.

V usage is TRBV30 and J usage is TRBJ2-5; 10 nucleotides agree with TRBD2. This CDR3 spans 13 amino acids. Germline V gene lookup returns CDR1 GTSNPN and CDR2 SVGIG (reference sequence). The J segment lost 5 bases and the V segment lost 5 bases, leaving 5 bases of the junction unmatched. The chain's CDR3 is CAWLAGAGETQYF. CDR3 coding DNA: TGTGCCTGGCTAGCGGGGGCCGGGGAGACCCAGTACTTC.

The rearrangement joins TRBV11-2 to TRBJ1-3; 7 bases align to TRBD1. Germline V CDR1 and CDR2: SGHAT, FQNNGV. Trimming cost V 5 bases and J 0 bases; bases outside gene matches: 13. This CDR3 comprises 18 residues. The CDR3 sequence is CASSLRDSNSPSGNTIYF. Written as DNA, the CDR3 is TGTGCCAGCAGCCTCCGGGACAGTAATTCCCCCTCTGGAAACACCATATATTTT.

At least ten counts were recorded for this clonotype. The V call is TRBV27, the J call TRBJ2-5; weak D call: TRBD1 (5 bases). The DNA end is more similar to TRBJ2-7, so the J call may be wrong. Looked up from germline, CDR1 is MNHEY and CDR2 is SMNVEV (reference sequence). The CDR3 has 14 amino acids. In DNA, the CDR3 is TGTGCCACCTCTCCTGGGGCCAAACCCCACGAGCAGTACTTC. Translated, it gives CATSPGAKPHEQYF.